This is a list of T cell receptor beta chains from one sample in a study of blood T cell repertoires in COVID-19. TCRdb's table, derived via immunoSEQ multiplex PCR, lists solely in-frame clones and lacks some. The profile shows some 130,000 clones, roughly 79% of them singletons. Material for sequencing was peripheral blood. The receptors stem from a man of 80 years or more with acute or convalescent COVID-19. Both conserved end residues are part of each CDR3. D genes are given only for firm matches. Only part of the rows carry a size: once, few, many, or a class if the clone is expanded.

v_call	clone_size	j_call	d_call	cdr3_aa	cdr3_nt
TRBV10-3	.	TRBJ2-2	.	CAISDNTENTGELFF	TGTGCCATCAGTGACAACACAGAGAACACCGGGGAGCTGTTTTTT
TRBV7-9	.	TRBJ2-7	TRBD2	CASVRAGSYEQYF	TGTGCCAGCGTCAGAGCGGGGTCGTACGAGCAGTACTTC
TRBV5-1	.	TRBJ1-5	.	CASIPGGTVGPQHF	TGCGCCAGCATACCCGGGGGGACTGTCGGTCCCCAGCATTTT
TRBV5-4	.	TRBJ1-1	TRBD1	CASRRGRGQDTEAFF	TGTGCCAGCAGGAGGGGTAGGGGGCAAGACACTGAAGCTTTCTTT
TRBV6-5	.	TRBJ2-7	TRBD1	CASSARQGDYEQYF	TGTGCCAGCAGCGCCCGGCAGGGGGACTACGAGCAGTACTTC
TRBV14	.	TRBJ1-4	TRBD1	CASSQGQGARKEKLFF	TGTGCCAGCAGCCAAGGGCAGGGGGCGCGGAAGGAAAAACTGTTTTTT
TRBV30	.	TRBJ2-3	TRBD2	CAWRTSGGADTQYF	TGTGCCTGGAGGACTAGCGGGGGTGCAGATACGCAGTATTTT
TRBV6-5	.	TRBJ2-3	TRBD1	CASRRQGAPTDTQYF	TGTGCCAGCAGACGACAGGGGGCCCCCACAGATACGCAGTATTTT
TRBV5-1	once	TRBJ1-2	.	CASSLDGNYGYTF	TGCGCCAGCAGCTTGGACGGGAACTATGGCTACACCTTC
TRBV19	.	TRBJ1-5	TRBD1	CASTGQGVYQPQHF	TGTGCCAGTACGGGACAGGGGGTATATCAGCCCCAGCATTTT
TRBV9	.	TRBJ1-4	.	CASSGGSGRLKEKLFF	TGTGCCAGCAGCGGCGGCTCAGGGAGGTTGAAGGAAAAACTGTTTTTT
TRBV5-1	.	TRBJ2-5	TRBD1	CASSLEARGSETQYF	TGCGCCAGCAGCTTGGAGGCCAGGGGGTCAGAGACCCAGTACTTC
TRBV10-3	.	TRBJ2-6	TRBD1	CAISDGQGLHDGGSGANVLTF	TGTGCCATCAGTGATGGACAGGGCCTCCACGACGGAGGCTCTGGGGCCAACGTCCTGACTTTC
TRBV5-1	.	TRBJ2-3	.	CASSLEADLDTQYF	TGCGCCAGCAGCTTGGAGGCGGATTTAGATACGCAGTATTTT
TRBV18	.	TRBJ2-1	.	CASSPPLGGGPLNEQFF	TGTGCCAGCTCACCACCGTTGGGCGGGGGCCCCCTAAATGAGCAGTTCTTC
TRBV6-2/TRBV6-3	.	TRBJ2-3	.	CASSYVWTSSTDTQYF	TGTGCCAGCAGTTACGTATGGACATCTAGCACAGATACGCAGTATTTT
TRBV5-1	few	TRBJ1-2	.	CASSRTADGYTF	TGCGCCAGCAGCAGGACAGCGGATGGCTACACCTTC
TRBV30	.	TRBJ1-2	TRBD1	CAWTLQGSGYTF	TGTGCCTGGACCCTACAGGGGTCTGGCTACACCTTC
TRBV29-1	many	TRBJ1-5	.	CSVGVGGDQPQHF	TGCAGCGTTGGGGTGGGGGGGGATCAGCCCCAGCATTTT
TRBV4-1	.	TRBJ2-7	.	CASSQVVRQPYEQYF	TGCGCCAGCAGCCAAGTAGTCAGACAACCCTACGAGCAGTACTTC
TRBV19	.	TRBJ2-7	TRBD1	CASRKQGNSYEQYF	TGTGCCAGTAGGAAACAGGGGAACTCCTACGAGCAGTACTTC
TRBV7-8	.	TRBJ1-5	TRBD1	CASRDRGNQPQHF	TGTGCCAGCAGAGACAGGGGCAATCAGCCCCAGCATTTT
TRBV29-1	few	TRBJ1-2	.	CSVAMGQGYGYTF	TGCAGCGTTGCAATGGGGCAGGGGTATGGCTACACCTTC
TRBV18	.	TRBJ2-5	TRBD1	CASSQGAADETQYF	TGTGCCAGCTCACAGGGGGCAGCGGATGAGACCCAGTACTTC
TRBV7-2	.	TRBJ2-2	.	CASSLLGAGAGELFF	TGTGCCAGCAGCTTATTGGGGGCAGGGGCCGGGGAGCTGTTTTTT
TRBV5-6	.	TRBJ1-5	TRBD1	CASSWHLQGALGNQPQHF	TGTGCCAGCAGCTGGCACCTGCAGGGGGCTTTGGGCAATCAGCCCCAGCATTTT
TRBV30	.	TRBJ1-6	.	CAWSGDSYYNSPLHF	TGTGCCTGGAGTGGAGACAGCTACTATAATTCACCCCTCCACTTT
TRBV6-5	.	TRBJ2-5	.	CASSRKGGTQYF	TGTGCCAGCAGTCGGAAAGGGGGGACCCAGTACTTC
TRBV28	.	TRBJ1-1	.	CASSSPRGSDTEAFF	TGTGCCAGCAGTTCCCCCCGGGGTTCGGACACTGAAGCTTTCTTT
TRBV6-5	.	TRBJ2-3	.	CASSKTGIRTDTQYF	TGTGCCAGCAGTAAAACCGGGATTCGCACAGATACGCAGTATTTT
TRBV5-5	.	TRBJ2-3	TRBD1	CASSLGQGADTDTQYF	TGTGCCAGCAGCTTGGGACAGGGGGCGGACACAGATACGCAGTATTTT
TRBV10-3	once	TRBJ1-5	.	CAISRQDVRQPQHF	TGTGCCATCAGTAGACAGGACGTCAGACAGCCCCAGCATTTT
TRBV21-1	.	TRBJ2-7	.	CASSKRGLRRHEQYF	TGTGCCAGCAGCAAACGAGGACTCAGACGACACGAGCAGTACTTC
TRBV9	.	TRBJ1-4	TRBD1	CASSANPGQGTEKLFF	TGTGCCAGCAGCGCAAACCCGGGACAGGGAACTGAAAAACTGTTTTTT
TRBV13	many	TRBJ2-2	TRBD1	CASSSRRGSTGELFF	TGTGCCAGCAGCTCCCGCAGGGGGAGCACCGGGGAGCTGTTTTTT
TRBV19	few	TRBJ1-5	.	CASSGDTNQPQHF	TGTGCCAGTAGTGGGGACACCAATCAGCCCCAGCATTTT
TRBV27	.	TRBJ2-2	.	CASTPWASANTGELFF	TGTGCCAGCACCCCGTGGGCTAGCGCGAACACCGGGGAGCTGTTTTTT
TRBV11-2	.	TRBJ1-6	.	CASSLESVNSPLHF	TGTGCCAGCAGCTTAGAGAGTGTTAATTCACCCCTCCACTTT
TRBV12-5	.	TRBJ1-1	TRBD1	CASGMWTGGGEAFF	TGTGCTAGTGGTATGTGGACAGGGGGCGGTGAAGCTTTCTTT
TRBV7-2	once	TRBJ1-1	TRBD1	CASSQQGQGSGTEAFF	TGTGCCAGCAGCCAACAGGGACAGGGATCGGGCACTGAAGCTTTCTTT
TRBV10-3	.	TRBJ1-2	.	CAISEAGNYGYTF	TGTGCCATCAGTGAAGCAGGGAACTATGGCTACACCTTC
TRBV9	.	TRBJ2-1	.	CASSNAEDGDNEQFF	TGTGCCAGCAGTAACGCGGAGGACGGGGACAATGAGCAGTTCTTC
TRBV11-2	.	TRBJ2-1	TRBD2	CASSLAGLVINEQFF	TGTGCCAGCAGCTTAGCCGGACTAGTCATAAATGAGCAGTTCTTC
TRBV25-1	.	TRBJ2-1	.	CASLGLPSVEQFF	TGTGCCAGCTTGGGACTCCCCTCGGTTGAGCAGTTCTTC
TRBV3-1/TRBV3-2	.	TRBJ2-1	TRBD1	CASSPKYQGVAYNEQFF	TGTGCCAGCAGCCCAAAATACCAGGGGGTCGCCTACAATGAGCAGTTCTTC
TRBV18	.	TRBJ1-1	TRBD1	CASSTDRVSTEAFF	TGTGCCAGCTCAACCGACAGGGTTAGTACTGAAGCTTTCTTT
TRBV28	once	TRBJ1-1	.	CASSFTGGRPEAFF	TGTGCCAGCAGTTTTACCGGCGGGAGGCCTGAAGCTTTCTTT
TRBV28	once	TRBJ2-1	TRBD2	CASSGTGLAYEQFF	TGTGCCAGCAGTGGAACGGGACTAGCTTATGAGCAGTTCTTC
TRBV6-5	.	TRBJ1-6	TRBD1	CASLSLQGNSPLHF	TGTGCCAGCTTATCATTACAGGGGAATTCACCCCTCCACTTT
TRBV29-1	.	TRBJ2-2	.	CSARPTGAGELFF	TGCAGCGCCAGACCCACGGGGGCCGGGGAGCTGTTTTTT
TRBV5-5	few	TRBJ1-6	TRBD1	CASSVTGTVYNSPLHF	TGTGCCAGCAGCGTGACCGGGACAGTGTACAATTCACCCCTCCACTTT
TRBV28	.	TRBJ2-3	.	CASSLAGPTDTQYF	TGTGCCAGCAGTTTAGCGGGGCCCACAGATACGCAGTATTTT
TRBV6-2/TRBV6-3	.	TRBJ1-4	TRBD1	CASSRSSGTGVEKLFF	TGTGCCAGCAGCCGTAGTTCCGGGACAGGGGTTGAAAAACTGTTTTTT
TRBV28	.	TRBJ1-5	.	CASSSGLHQPQHF	TGTGCCAGCAGTTCAGGGTTGCATCAGCCCCAGCATTTT
TRBV7-9	.	TRBJ2-7	.	CASSTYYEQYF	TGTGCCAGCAGCACCTATTACGAGCAGTACTTC
TRBV15	.	TRBJ1-2	.	CATSRDRWGYTF	TGTGCCACCAGCAGAGACAGGTGGGGCTACACCTTC
TRBV19	.	TRBJ1-5	.	CASSIGGAGNQPQHF	TGTGCCAGTAGTATCGGAGGGGCCGGCAATCAGCCCCAGCATTTT
TRBV5-4	.	TRBJ1-1	.	CASSSGLQGTEAFF	TGTGCCAGCAGCTCCGGACTCCAGGGGACTGAAGCTTTCTTT